The 5 T cell receptor beta chains in this list originate from one sample, sequenced in a study of CD8+CD57+ T cells in acquired aplastic anemia. All sequencing subjects had displayed CD8+CD57+ cell expansion on flow cytometry. Genomic DNA, serving as template, underwent TCR beta VDJ and CDR3 profiling. A single record per CDR3 protein comes from TCRdb applying MiXCR to the reads. The data show roughly 150,000 distinct CDR3 sequences, approximately 51% seen once. Sequencing used sorted CD4+, CD8+, or CD8+CD57+ T cells (not recorded which) from PBMCs. The receptors here all came from a human donor with aplastic anemia.

The chain couples TRBV19 to TRBJ1-1; TRBD1 matches 10 bases. The CDR3 sequence is 16 residues long. CDR1 and CDR2 from the germline V gene are LNHDA and SQIVND (reference sequence). The ends lost 5 bases at V and 0 bases at J; junction bases unmatched: 6. The CDR3 reads CASSVPGQGMNTEAFF. CDR3 sequence (DNA): TGTGCCAGTAGTGTCCCGGGACAGGGGATGAACACTGAAGCTTTCTTT.

This clonotype was found many times. The CDR3: CSAYDRRSGNTIYF. CDR3 DNA: TGCAGTGCTTATGACAGACGCTCTGGAAACACCATATATTTT. This chain uses TRBV20-1 with TRBJ1-3; possibly TRBD1 for D (5 bases). Trimming removed 5 bases at V and 0 bases at J, with 11 bases between. The CDR3 loop spans 14 amino acids. From germline, CDR1 is DFQATT and CDR2 SNEGSKA (reference sequence).

By share, this clonotype counts as medium-sized (0.01 to 0.1%). The chain links TRBV15 to TRBJ2-7; TRBD1 matches 8 bases. With 2 bases clipped from V and 5 bases from J, the junction kept 8 bases outside the gene matches. The CDR3 has 15 amino acids. Germline CDR1 and CDR2: LNHNV and YYDKDF (reference sequence). The CDR3 nucleotides are TGTGCCACCAGCAGACAGGGGGCCCTTCGGAACGAGCAGTACTTC. Protein: CATSRQGALRNEQYF. Looking up the rest from reference TRBV15 and TRBJ2-7 gives the full variable domain: DAMVIQNPRYQVTQFGKPVTLSCSQTLNHNVMYWYQQKSSQAPKLLFHYYDKDFNNEADTPDNFQSRRPNTSFCFLDIRSPGLGDTAMYLCATSRQGALRNEQYFGPGTRLTVT.

The chain uses TRBV20-1 and TRBJ1-5, with 10 bases matching TRBD1. The J segment lost 6 bases and the V segment lost 0 bases, leaving 5 bases of the junction unmatched. Per germline, CDR1 DFQATT and CDR2 SNEGSKA (reference sequence). This CDR3 has 15 amino acids. The CDR3 here is CSAREPGQGLQPQHF. DNA for the CDR3: TGCAGTGCTAGAGAACCGGGACAGGGGCTTCAGCCCCAGCATTTT.

V and J are TRBV6-1 and TRBJ1-4; D is perhaps TRBD1 (6 bases). CDR1 and CDR2 (germline): MNHNS, SASEGT. CDR3 length: 15 amino acids. Trimming pared 2 bases from V and 8 bases from J, leaving 15 bases between. CDR3 protein: CASSEKGGSREKLFF. The CDR3 DNA follows: TGTGCCAGCAGTGAAAAGGGGGGTAGTCGGGAAAAACTGTTTTTT.